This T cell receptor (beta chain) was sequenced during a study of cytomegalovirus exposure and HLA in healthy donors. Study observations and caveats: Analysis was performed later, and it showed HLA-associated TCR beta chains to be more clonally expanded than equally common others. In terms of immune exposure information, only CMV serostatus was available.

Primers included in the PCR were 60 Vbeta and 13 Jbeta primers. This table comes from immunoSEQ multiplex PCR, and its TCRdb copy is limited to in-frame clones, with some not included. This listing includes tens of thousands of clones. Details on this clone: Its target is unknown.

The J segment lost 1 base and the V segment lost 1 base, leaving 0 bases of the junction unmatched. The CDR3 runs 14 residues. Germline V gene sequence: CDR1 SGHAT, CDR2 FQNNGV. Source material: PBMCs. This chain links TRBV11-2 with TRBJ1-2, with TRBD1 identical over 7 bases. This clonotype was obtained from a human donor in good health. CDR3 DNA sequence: TGTGCCAGCAGCTTAGGACAGGGTAACTATGGCTACACCTTC. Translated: CASSLGQGNYGYTF.